The present entry profiles one TCR beta chain with its context. The antigen remains unidentified. The germline V gene has CDR1 LNHDA and CDR2 SQIVND (reference sequence). Trimming cost V 4 bases and J 1 base, with 4 bases left between them. CDR3 size: 12 residues. The protocol was immunoSEQ multiplex PCR, while the TCRdb copy is restricted to in-frame clones and leaves out a portion. In the table there are roughly 50,000 clones, roughly three quarters of which are singletons. The data belong to a study of radiotherapy plus CTLA-4 blockade in lung cancer. Study-level results: Tumor-derived TCR clones expanded in blood after radiotherapy plus ipilimumab. Among reported predictors of response, early blood T cell clone dynamics with interferon-beta performed best.

The chain employs TRBV19 and TRBJ1-1; D unclear. The specimen comprised peripheral blood, sampled from a patient treated with radiotherapy plus ipilimumab. The sequence derives from a human donor with non-small cell lung cancer who had stable disease on radiotherapy plus ipilimumab. In DNA, the CDR3 is TGTGCCAGTAGTAGGGGGAACACTGAAGCTTTCTTT. Protein sequence: CASSRGNTEAFF.